The 16 T cell receptor beta chains below all came from one sample that was sequenced in a study of T cell changes during pregnancy in multiple sclerosis. Assay used: immunoSEQ multiplex PCR; TCRdb lists only in-frame clones, some missing. This sample has about 41,000 clones, with roughly 87% found just once. The sample was CD4+ T cells from peripheral blood mononuclear cells, taken in the first trimester of pregnancy. The receptors here all came from a female donor with multiple sclerosis, enrolled in a pregnancy study.

The V gene is TRBV18, the J gene TRBJ2-7; TRBD1 agrees at 9 bases. This CDR3 has 15 residues. Trimming cost V 1 base and J 1 base; bases outside gene matches: 2. The V gene's germline CDR1 is KGHSH and CDR2 LQKENI. In DNA, the CDR3 is TGTGCCAGCTCACCACAACAGGGGGCTTCCTACGAGCAGTACTTC. As protein: CASSPQQGASYEQYF.

In its sample, this clone was seen once. The junction shows a germline mismatch at one end, possibly a read error. This rearrangement joins TRBV29-1 to TRBJ1-1; possible D gene TRBD1, 6 bases. The CDR3 is 13 amino acids. The germline CDR1 and CDR2 sequences are SQVTM and ANQGSEA. The CDR3 loop is CGVAGVMNTEAFF. CDR3 nucleotides: TGCGGCGTTGCAGGGGTAATGAACACTGAAGCTTTCTTT.

Written as DNA, the CDR3 is TGTGCCAGTCTTAAGCGGGAGTTGGCCGGGGAGCTGTTTTTT. It is translated as CASLKRELAGELFF. This chain joins TRBV6-6 and TRBJ2-2; 8 positions match TRBD2. The germline gives CDR1 MNHNY, CDR2 SVGAGI (reference sequence). The V and J ends lost 9 bases and 6 bases, in that order; junction bases with no gene match: 9. This CDR3 contains 14 residues.

The chain uses TRBV28 and TRBJ1-1; a possible D gene is TRBD1 (5 bases). Germline values: CDR1 MDHEN, CDR2 SYDVKM. The V end was cut by 9 bases, the J end by 6 bases, with 14 bases between. The CDR3 contains 12 residues. CDR3 in amino acids: CASTDSLAEAFF. The DNA for the CDR3 is TGTGCCAGTACTGACAGTCTTGCTGAAGCTTTCTTT.

This chain's CDR3 is CASSMAGGIAEAFF. For the CDR3, the DNA is TGTGCCAGTAGTATGGCAGGGGGAATCGCTGAAGCTTTCTTT. The gene calls are TRBV19 and TRBJ1-1; 7 nucleotides match TRBD1. V lost 3 bases and J lost 6; bases outside the gene matches: 7. Germline CDR1 reads LNHDA; CDR2 reads SQIVND (reference sequence). There are 14 residues in the CDR3.

The chain recombines TRBV19 with TRBJ1-3; no clear D. The V gene's germline CDR1 is LNHDA and CDR2 SQIVND (reference sequence). V lost 6 bases and J 0 bases, leaving 15 bases between the germline ends. The CDR3 is 16 residues long. CDR3: CASSSLGVTSGNTIYF. The CDR3 DNA follows: TGTGCCAGTAGCTCGCTAGGAGTGACCTCTGGAAACACCATATATTTT.

The chain is built from TRBV7-2 and TRBJ1-2; TRBD1 matches 9 bases. The V gene end was trimmed by 6 bases and the J gene end by 12 bases; junction bases not matched to a gene: 8. The CDR3 spans 12 residues. Germline lookup yields CDR1 SGHTA and CDR2 FQGNSA. CDR3 in DNA: TGTGCCAGCAGAGAGATAGGACAGGGGAACACCTTC. Its protein product is CASREIGQGNTF. The variable domain in full, completed from reference TRBV7-2 and TRBJ1-2, reads GAGVSQSPSNKVTEKGKDVELRCDPISGHTALYWYRQSLGQGLEFLIYFQGNSAPDKSGLPSDRFSAERTGGSVSTLTIQRTQQEDSAVYLCASREIGQGNTFGSGTRLTVV.

This chain links TRBV7-2 with TRBJ2-1; 7 bases align to TRBD2. This CDR3 is built from 16 residues. The V gene end was trimmed by 6 bases and the J gene end by 5 bases; junction bases not matched to a gene: 13. CDR1 is SGHTA and CDR2 is FQGNSA in the germline V gene. Here the CDR3 DNA reads TGTGCCAGCAGTTTCTTGGGGACTATTACTAACAATGAGCAGTTCTTC. This sequence encodes CASSFLGTITNNEQFF.

The rearrangement uses TRBV15 and TRBJ2-4, with 10 bases lining up with TRBD1. The CDR3 loop spans 15 amino acids. V lost 3 bases to trimming and J lost 7 bases; unmatched junction nucleotides: 6. Looked up from germline, CDR1 is LNHNV and CDR2 is YYDKDF (reference sequence). The CDR3 spells CATSRADRGPNIQYF. DNA for the CDR3: TGTGCCACCAGCAGGGCAGACAGGGGGCCGAACATTCAGTACTTC.

V is TRBV29-1 and J is TRBJ2-3, with D possibly matching TRBD2 (6 bases). This CDR3 comprises 11 residues. Germline values: CDR1 SQVTM, CDR2 ANQGSEA. Trimming shortened V by 8 bases and J by 2 bases, and 8 bases separated the two germline ends. CDR3 loop: CSTGDTDTQYF. DNA for the CDR3: TGCAGCACGGGGGACACAGATACGCAGTATTTT.

This clone was seen a single time. The CDR3 bases are TGTGCCAGCATCGCGGACACGAGAAGCCAGCCCCAGCATTTT. Translated: CASIADTRSQPQHF. This sequence joins TRBV6-1 and TRBJ1-5; possible D gene TRBD1, 5 bases. The V gene's germline CDR1 is MNHNS and CDR2 SASEGT. V shed 7 bases and J shed 7 bases, with 17 bases lying between them. The CDR3 contains 14 residues.

The chain couples TRBV29-1 to TRBJ2-5; possible D gene TRBD1, 6 bases. Trimming removed 4 bases at V and 11 bases at J, with 17 bases between. Germline V lookup: CDR1 SQVTM, CDR2 ANQGSEA. The CDR3 has 12 amino acids. The CDR3 bases are TGCAGCGTTGGAAGGAACAGGGATGAGCAGTACTTC. Translation: CSVGRNRDEQYF.

This clone was seen a few times. CDR3 sequence: CASSFIQGHGEQYF. CDR3 bases: TGTGCCAGCAGTTTTATACAGGGGCATGGCGAGCAGTACTTC. The genes are TRBV27 and TRBJ2-7; 7 bases fit TRBD1. V shed 3 bases, J shed 6 bases, and the junction held 8 bases outside the gene matches. The CDR3 is 14 amino acids. Per germline, CDR1 MNHEY and CDR2 SMNVEV (reference sequence).

This chain uses TRBV4-2 with TRBJ1-5, with 7 positions matching TRBD1. CDR1 is LGHNA, CDR2 YNFKEQ, per germline. The V segment lost 4 bases and the J segment 0 bases; nucleotides outside the gene matches: 24. CDR3 length: 22 residues. Here the CDR3 reads CASSRKASLRDSHSHSNQPQHF. In DNA form, the CDR3 reads TGTGCCAGCAGCCGCAAGGCATCTCTGAGGGACAGCCACTCTCATAGCAATCAGCCCCAGCATTTT.

The gene calls are TRBV18 and TRBJ1-4; 9 bases match TRBD1. This CDR3 is 14 amino acids long. Trimming at V came to 4 bases and at J to 7 bases, leaving 4 bases not matched to a gene. Germline lookup yields CDR1 KGHSH and CDR2 LQKENI. CDR3 in amino acids: CASSQQTGGEKLFF. The CDR3 bases are TGTGCCAGCTCACAACAGACAGGGGGTGAAAAACTGTTTTTT.

The gene calls are TRBV7-2 and TRBJ1-5; D call uncertain. Per germline, CDR1 SGHTA and CDR2 FQGNSA. Trimming stripped 4 bases from V and 7 bases from J, with 11 bases between. The CDR3 length is 13 residues. The CDR3 region is CASSSVLRQPQHF. In DNA form, the CDR3 reads TGTGCCAGCAGCTCCGTCCTGAGACAGCCCCAGCATTTT. Combining the CDR3 with reference TRBV7-2 and TRBJ1-5 gives the whole variable domain GAGVSQSPSNKVTEKGKDVELRCDPISGHTALYWYRQSLGQGLEFLIYFQGNSAPDKSGLPSDRFSAERTGGSVSTLTIQRTQQEDSAVYLCASSSVLRQPQHFGDGTRLSIL.